This T cell receptor beta chain originates from a study of early T cells in non-severe SARS-CoV-2 infection. Study background: The authors sequenced bulk RNA from unsorted whole blood, leaving chains unpaired.

cDNA molecules, individually, were tagged with unique molecular identifiers. TCRdb re-called the 5' RACE reads with MiXCR, one entry per CDR3 protein. The sample carries more than 25,000 distinct CDR3 sequences, about 4.6% recorded once. Findings and limits, study-wide: Matching results from VDJdb favored anti-spike CD8 responses, leaving private and CD4 specificities undetected.

On this clonotype itself: The antigen remains unidentified.

The clonotype originates from an adult who was a healthcare worker with PCR-confirmed SARS-CoV-2 infection or an uninfected control (not recorded which). Material: whole blood.

CDR3 protein: CSAEGGSTDTQYF. The CDR3 nucleotides read TGCAGCGCCGAAGGGGGATCGACAGATACGCAGTATTTT. The chain employs TRBV29-1 and TRBJ2-3; TRBD1 might be the D (6 bases). This CDR3 region has 13 residues. With 7 bases removed from V and 3 bases from J, the gap between germline ends came to 14 bases. Per the germline V gene, CDR1 is SQVTM and CDR2 is ANQGSEA.